This TCR beta chain was obtained from a study of shared clonotypes between healthy human individuals. Whole-study findings and limits: When naive CD4 clonotypes were compared across a few donors, around 4.6% were shared. All-four-donor shared clonotypes had higher generation probabilities than non-shared clonotypes did. Clonotype sharing among the donors was expected to vary with sequencing depth.

V lost 3 bases and J 0 bases, leaving 14 bases between the germline ends. The CDR3 extends over 16 amino acids. Germline assignment: CDR1 SGHVS and CDR2 FQNEAQ. This clone has just one count. Its target is not known. Donors, without exception, were Caucasian adults residing in Nashville, Tennessee. Method: immunoSEQ multiplex PCR; TCRdb's copy keeps in-frame clones and lacks some. The top ten hold 0.37% of the sample, which has 2 million to 2.5 million clones, roughly 90% seen once. The rearrangement joins TRBV7-8 to TRBJ1-2; D uncertain. The specimen was naive CD4+ T cells from PBMCs. The subset was: CD45RA+ positively selected. The clonotype was recovered from a man younger than 35 in good health. Some clones in this sample may be carry-over from other donors' samples. CDR3 nucleotide sequence: TGTGCCAGCAGCTTCACCGACGGCAGGTCTAACTATGGCTACACCTTC. Translated, it gives CASSFTDGRSNYGYTF.